A selection of T cell receptor beta chains follows, all from one sample in a study of T cells in Graves' hyperthyroidism and ophthalmopathy. TCRdb redid the calling of the multiplex PCR reads with MiXCR, one entry per CDR3 protein. The table lists over 700,000 distinct CDR3 sequences, roughly a third of them singletons. Sequencing was done on a sample of blood. Receptor source: a woman aged 40-49 years with Graves' hyperthyroidism. Both conserved end residues are trimmed from each CDR3. The D gene is left open where the match is weak. Size is omitted from some rows. Given values are once, few, many or a class for expanded clones.

v_call: TRBV11-1; d_call: .; clone_size: .; j_call: TRBJ2-7; cdr3_aa: ASSQAGAFAYEQY
v_call: TRBV20-1; d_call: .; clone_size: few; j_call: TRBJ2-3; cdr3_aa: SAPRRRGTDTQY
v_call: TRBV28; d_call: TRBD2; clone_size: few; j_call: TRBJ2-5; cdr3_aa: ASSPRYGLAGGIQETQY
v_call: TRBV20-1; d_call: .; clone_size: .; j_call: TRBJ1-6; cdr3_aa: SARPGQTSYNSPLH
v_call: TRBV20-1; d_call: .; clone_size: many; j_call: TRBJ1-2; cdr3_aa: SAPEGPNYGYT
v_call: TRBV24-1; d_call: TRBD2; clone_size: many; j_call: TRBJ2-7; cdr3_aa: ATSSGVSYEQY
v_call: TRBV5-1; d_call: .; clone_size: many; j_call: TRBJ2-7; cdr3_aa: ASSPEGSYEQY
v_call: TRBV7-6; d_call: .; clone_size: many; j_call: TRBJ1-4; cdr3_aa: ASSLVGRANEKLF
v_call: TRBV4-3; d_call: .; clone_size: many; j_call: TRBJ1-3; cdr3_aa: ASSQEGNTIY
v_call: TRBV5-1; d_call: TRBD1; clone_size: .; j_call: TRBJ1-5; cdr3_aa: ASSLGDREFSNQPQH
v_call: TRBV7-9; d_call: .; clone_size: .; j_call: TRBJ1-4; cdr3_aa: ASSVTPTNEKLF
v_call: TRBV25-1; d_call: .; clone_size: .; j_call: TRBJ1-4; cdr3_aa: ASSPPAGQGDEKLF
v_call: TRBV28; d_call: .; clone_size: .; j_call: TRBJ2-5; cdr3_aa: ASSPLWGRETQY
v_call: TRBV20-1; d_call: .; clone_size: .; j_call: TRBJ2-7; cdr3_aa: SATGSYGQY
v_call: TRBV6-5; d_call: .; clone_size: .; j_call: TRBJ2-7; cdr3_aa: ASSYGGAGESYEQY